A selection of T cell receptor beta chains follows, all from one sample in a study of shared clonotypes between healthy human individuals. Profiled with immunoSEQ multiplex PCR; TCRdb holds only in-frame clones, not every one. Among about half a million clones, around 80% were seen once, and the ten largest hold approximately 12%. Sequencing was done on a sample of PBMCs. The origin of the receptors is a woman between 40 and 50 years old in good health. Some clones in this sample may be carry-over from other donors' samples. Each CDR3 is given with its conserved first and last residue. Fields, in order: D gene, clone size, V gene, J gene, CDR3 DNA, CDR3 protein. A D gene is named only where the DNA matches it firmly. Only part of the rows carry a size: once, few, many, or a class if the clone is expanded.

D gene: NA
clone size: NA
V gene: TRBV30
J gene: TRBJ2-1
CDR3 DNA: TGTGCCTGGAGTGTGAATGAGCAGTTCTTC
CDR3 protein: CAWSVNEQFF

D gene: TRBD1
clone size: once
V gene: TRBV7-2
J gene: TRBJ2-5
CDR3 DNA: TGTGCCAGCAGCCGCTCCACGGGACAGGGGGCTGAGACCCAGTACTTC
CDR3 protein: CASSRSTGQGAETQYF

D gene: NA
clone size: NA
V gene: TRBV1
J gene: TRBJ2-7
CDR3 DNA: TGCACCAGCAGCCAAGATTTGGTAGCCAACGAGCAGTACTTC
CDR3 protein: CTSSQDLVANEQYF

D gene: NA
clone size: NA
V gene: TRBV29-1
J gene: TRBJ1-1
CDR3 DNA: TGCAGCGTTGAGGTGGGGACGGCAGCTTTCTTT
CDR3 protein: CSVEVGTAAFF

D gene: TRBD2
clone size: NA
V gene: TRBV7-9
J gene: TRBJ2-7
CDR3 DNA: TGTGCCAGCAGAGAGGGACTAGCATCCTACGAGCAGTACTTC
CDR3 protein: CASREGLASYEQYF

D gene: NA
clone size: many
V gene: TRBV4-1
J gene: TRBJ2-7
CDR3 DNA: TGCGCCAGCAGCCAAGACTCCACAGGGCATACCTACGAGCAGTACTTC
CDR3 protein: CASSQDSTGHTYEQYF

D gene: TRBD2
clone size: NA
V gene: TRBV18
J gene: TRBJ2-1
CDR3 DNA: TGTGCCAGCTCACGTGCGGGAGGGTTGGATGAGCAGTTCTTC
CDR3 protein: CASSRAGGLDEQFF

D gene: NA
clone size: NA
V gene: TRBV28
J gene: TRBJ1-5
CDR3 DNA: TGTGCCAGCAGGGGCGTGAGGGGGACTTATAGCAATCAGCCCCAGCATTTT
CDR3 protein: CASRGVRGTYSNQPQHF

D gene: TRBD2
clone size: NA
V gene: TRBV7-9
J gene: TRBJ2-7
CDR3 DNA: TGTGCCAGCAACCCAGCGGGGATATCCTACGAGCAGTACTTC
CDR3 protein: CASNPAGISYEQYF

D gene: NA
clone size: NA
V gene: TRBV27
J gene: TRBJ1-1
CDR3 DNA: TGTGCCAGCAGTTTACAGAGCACCGTGAACACTGAAGCTTTCTTT
CDR3 protein: CASSLQSTVNTEAFF

D gene: NA
clone size: NA
V gene: TRBV29-1
J gene: TRBJ2-3
CDR3 DNA: TGCAGCGTACAGGCGGCGGGGGATACGCAGTATTTT
CDR3 protein: CSVQAAGDTQYF

D gene: TRBD1
clone size: NA
V gene: TRBV5-1
J gene: TRBJ2-7
CDR3 DNA: TGCGCCAGCAGCCCAATGCCCGGGACAGGGGTCTACGAGCAGTACTTC
CDR3 protein: CASSPMPGTGVYEQYF

D gene: TRBD2
clone size: NA
V gene: TRBV7-8
J gene: TRBJ2-1
CDR3 DNA: TGTGCCAGCAGCACAAAGACTAGCGGGGACAATGAGCAGTTCTTC
CDR3 protein: CASSTKTSGDNEQFF

D gene: NA
clone size: NA
V gene: TRBV27
J gene: TRBJ1-5
CDR3 DNA: TGTGCCAGCAGTTTAAGTGGCGGGCTCAATCAGCCCCAGCATTTT
CDR3 protein: CASSLSGGLNQPQHF

D gene: NA
clone size: NA
V gene: TRBV19
J gene: TRBJ1-1
CDR3 DNA: TGTGCCAGTAGTCTGACAAGAAACACTGAAGCTTTCTTT
CDR3 protein: CASSLTRNTEAFF

D gene: NA
clone size: NA
V gene: TRBV5-4
J gene: TRBJ1-1
CDR3 DNA: TGTGCCAGCACCTCGGTGGGTCATAGGGACACTGAAGCTTTCTTT
CDR3 protein: CASTSVGHRDTEAFF

D gene: NA
clone size: NA
V gene: TRBV11-2
J gene: TRBJ1-2
CDR3 DNA: TGTGCCAGCAGCTTTGGGGCTAAAGCCTATGGCTACACCTTC
CDR3 protein: CASSFGAKAYGYTF

D gene: NA
clone size: NA
V gene: TRBV27
J gene: TRBJ1-6
CDR3 DNA: TGTGCCAGCAGTTTCTATAATTCACCCCTCCACTTT
CDR3 protein: CASSFYNSPLHF

D gene: NA
clone size: NA
V gene: TRBV19
J gene: TRBJ1-1
CDR3 DNA: TGTGCCAGTAGTATAAGTGCCCAGAACACTGAAGCTTTCTTT
CDR3 protein: CASSISAQNTEAFF

D gene: NA
clone size: NA
V gene: TRBV30
J gene: TRBJ1-4
CDR3 DNA: TGTGCCTGGAGTTGGGCGGACAGAACTAATGAAAAACTGTTTTTT
CDR3 protein: CAWSWADRTNEKLFF

D gene: NA
clone size: NA
V gene: TRBV11-1
J gene: TRBJ2-2
CDR3 DNA: TGTGCCAGCAGCTTAGGGAGGGCCGGGGAGCTGTTTTTT
CDR3 protein: CASSLGRAGELFF

D gene: NA
clone size: NA
V gene: TRBV9
J gene: TRBJ1-3
CDR3 DNA: TGTGCCAGCAGCGTAGCCAGCTCTGGAAACACCATATATTTT
CDR3 protein: CASSVASSGNTIYF

D gene: NA
clone size: NA
V gene: TRBV9
J gene: TRBJ1-1
CDR3 DNA: TGTGCCAGCAGCGTAGTGGGGGGCGGCACTGAAGCTTTCTTT
CDR3 protein: CASSVVGGGTEAFF

D gene: NA
clone size: NA
V gene: TRBV4-1
J gene: TRBJ1-1
CDR3 DNA: TGCGCCAGCAATAGGTTTCCCGCGGATATGAACACTGAAGCTTTCTTT
CDR3 protein: CASNRFPADMNTEAFF

D gene: NA
clone size: once
V gene: TRBV28
J gene: TRBJ2-3
CDR3 DNA: TGTGCCATCGGTGAGGGGAGCACAGATACGCAGTATTTT
CDR3 protein: CAIGEGSTDTQYF

D gene: TRBD2
clone size: few
V gene: TRBV28
J gene: TRBJ2-1
CDR3 DNA: TGTGCCAGCGCCAGGCAGGGGCCCGGTAGCGGGGGCTACAATGAGCAGTTCTTC
CDR3 protein: CASARQGPGSGGYNEQFF

D gene: NA
clone size: NA
V gene: TRBV5-1
J gene: TRBJ1-4
CDR3 DNA: TGCGCCAGCAGCTTGTCGACAGGACTAGCAACTAATGAAAAACTGTTTTTT
CDR3 protein: CASSLSTGLATNEKLFF

D gene: NA
clone size: once
V gene: TRBV4-3
J gene: TRBJ2-7
CDR3 DNA: TGCGCCAGCAGCCCCAGTTTAAGCAGGGGCTACGAGCAGTACTTC
CDR3 protein: CASSPSLSRGYEQYF

D gene: TRBD1
clone size: NA
V gene: TRBV28
J gene: TRBJ2-7
CDR3 DNA: TGTGCCAGCAGGCGCTTTACCGGGACAGGGGCGTCCTACGAGCAGTACTTC
CDR3 protein: CASRRFTGTGASYEQYF

D gene: NA
clone size: once
V gene: TRBV19
J gene: TRBJ1-1
CDR3 DNA: TGTGCCAGTAGTATATCGGGGGACACTGAAGCTTTCTTT
CDR3 protein: CASSISGDTEAFF

D gene: TRBD2
clone size: NA
V gene: TRBV5-1
J gene: TRBJ2-1
CDR3 DNA: TGCGCCAGCAGCACGGGGACTAGCGGGAGTGGTGAGCAGTTCTTC
CDR3 protein: CASSTGTSGSGEQFF

D gene: NA
clone size: NA
V gene: TRBV29-1
J gene: TRBJ2-3
CDR3 DNA: TGCAGCGTTAGTGGACTTCGTGATACGCAGTATTTT
CDR3 protein: CSVSGLRDTQYF

D gene: NA
clone size: NA
V gene: TRBV30
J gene: TRBJ2-7
CDR3 DNA: TGTGCCTGGAGCCAAAGGGCCTCCTCCTACGAGCAGTACTTC
CDR3 protein: CAWSQRASSYEQYF

D gene: NA
clone size: few
V gene: TRBV9
J gene: TRBJ2-2
CDR3 DNA: TGTGCCAGCAGCGTAGGTGGAAACACCGGGGAGCTGTTTTTT
CDR3 protein: CASSVGGNTGELFF

D gene: TRBD2
clone size: NA
V gene: TRBV10-1
J gene: TRBJ2-2
CDR3 DNA: TGCGCCAGCAGCCCCCGGACTAGCGGGACGACCGGGGAGCTGTTTTTT
CDR3 protein: CASSPRTSGTTGELFF

D gene: NA
clone size: NA
V gene: TRBV28
J gene: TRBJ2-3
CDR3 DNA: TGTGCCAGCATCCGCACACAGGATGCCGGAACAGATACGCAGTATTTT
CDR3 protein: CASIRTQDAGTDTQYF

D gene: NA
clone size: NA
V gene: TRBV18
J gene: TRBJ2-5
CDR3 DNA: TGTGCCAGCTCACCATCGGCAGGCCCAGAGACCCAGTACTTC
CDR3 protein: CASSPSAGPETQYF

D gene: TRBD2
clone size: NA
V gene: TRBV18
J gene: TRBJ2-4
CDR3 DNA: TGTGCCAGCTCATCCTCGGTTAGCGGGGGGCAAAACATTCAGTACTTC
CDR3 protein: CASSSSVSGGQNIQYF

D gene: TRBD1
clone size: NA
V gene: TRBV14
J gene: TRBJ1-2
CDR3 DNA: TGTGCCAGCAGCCAGACAGGGGGTCAAAGTGGCTACACCTTC
CDR3 protein: CASSQTGGQSGYTF

D gene: TRBD2
clone size: few
V gene: TRBV7-9
J gene: TRBJ2-2
CDR3 DNA: TGTGCCAGCAGCTTTCGCGGGGGGGACACCGGGGAGCTGTTTTTT
CDR3 protein: CASSFRGGDTGELFF

D gene: NA
clone size: NA
V gene: TRBV15
J gene: TRBJ1-5
CDR3 DNA: TGTGCCACCAGCAGAGAAGGGGGGGGACAGCCCCAGCATTTT
CDR3 protein: CATSREGGGQPQHF

D gene: TRBD1
clone size: NA
V gene: TRBV9
J gene: TRBJ1-2
CDR3 DNA: TGTGCCAGCAGCGTTCGGGACAGGGATCCAGGAAGCTATGGCTACACCTTC
CDR3 protein: CASSVRDRDPGSYGYTF

D gene: NA
clone size: NA
V gene: TRBV10-2
J gene: TRBJ2-6
CDR3 DNA: TGCGCCAGCAGTGAGGTGGGGGTTAGGGCCAACGTCCTGACTTTC
CDR3 protein: CASSEVGVRANVLTF

D gene: NA
clone size: NA
V gene: TRBV28
J gene: TRBJ2-3
CDR3 DNA: TGTGCCAGCTCCCCACCCAACACAGATACGCAGTATTTT
CDR3 protein: CASSPPNTDTQYF

D gene: TRBD1
clone size: few
V gene: TRBV10-1
J gene: TRBJ1-4
CDR3 DNA: TGCGCCAGCAGTGCGGACAGGACTGAAAAACTGTTTTTT
CDR3 protein: CASSADRTEKLFF

D gene: TRBD1
clone size: NA
V gene: TRBV5-4
J gene: TRBJ1-4
CDR3 DNA: TGTGCCAGCAGCCGGGACAGAGATAATGAAAAACTGTTTTTT
CDR3 protein: CASSRDRDNEKLFF

D gene: TRBD2
clone size: NA
V gene: TRBV2
J gene: TRBJ2-1
CDR3 DNA: TGTGCCAGCAGGGTTAGCGGGAGGTTACACAATGAGCAGTTCTTC
CDR3 protein: CASRVSGRLHNEQFF

D gene: NA
clone size: NA
V gene: TRBV5-8
J gene: TRBJ2-7
CDR3 DNA: TGTGCCAGCAGCTTGGCTGGGTCTAGCCGGGGCTACGAGCAGTACTTC
CDR3 protein: CASSLAGSSRGYEQYF

D gene: TRBD2
clone size: NA
V gene: TRBV2
J gene: TRBJ2-7
CDR3 DNA: TGTGCCAGCAGAGCCTCGGGAGGGCACTCCTACGAGCAGTACTTC
CDR3 protein: CASRASGGHSYEQYF

D gene: TRBD1
clone size: NA
V gene: TRBV7-2
J gene: TRBJ1-5
CDR3 DNA: TGTGCCAGCAGCCGCGGGACAGGGGGTTTTCAGCCCCAGCATTTT
CDR3 protein: CASSRGTGGFQPQHF

D gene: NA
clone size: many
V gene: TRBV30
J gene: TRBJ1-2
CDR3 DNA: TGTGCCTGGAAGCGACAGGAATCCCCTTATGGCTACACCTTC
CDR3 protein: CAWKRQESPYGYTF

D gene: NA
clone size: once
V gene: TRBV5-4
J gene: TRBJ2-5
CDR3 DNA: TGTGCCAGCACCCCGGGGGTACCGAGGGAAGAGACCCAGTACTTC
CDR3 protein: CASTPGVPREETQYF

D gene: NA
clone size: NA
V gene: TRBV29-1
J gene: TRBJ2-7
CDR3 DNA: TGCAGCGTTGAAGATGGGAGACAGAGCTACGAGCAGTACTTC
CDR3 protein: CSVEDGRQSYEQYF